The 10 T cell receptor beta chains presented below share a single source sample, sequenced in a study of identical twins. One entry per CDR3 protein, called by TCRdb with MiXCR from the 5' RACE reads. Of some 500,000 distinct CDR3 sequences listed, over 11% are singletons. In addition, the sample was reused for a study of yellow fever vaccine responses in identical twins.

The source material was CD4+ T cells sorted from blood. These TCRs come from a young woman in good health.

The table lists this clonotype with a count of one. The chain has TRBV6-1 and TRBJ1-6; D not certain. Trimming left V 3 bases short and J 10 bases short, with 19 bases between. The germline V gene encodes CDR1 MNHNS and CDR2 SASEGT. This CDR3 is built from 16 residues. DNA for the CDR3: TGTGCCAGCAGTGATTACGGGCTTCGGAGTGGGTCACCCCTCCACTTT. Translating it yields CASSDYGLRSGSPLHF.

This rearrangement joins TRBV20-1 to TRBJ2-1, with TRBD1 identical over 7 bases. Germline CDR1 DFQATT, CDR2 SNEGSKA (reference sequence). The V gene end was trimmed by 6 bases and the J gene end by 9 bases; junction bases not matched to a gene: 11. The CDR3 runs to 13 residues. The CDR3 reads CSARSEPGGEQFF. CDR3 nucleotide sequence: TGCAGTGCGAGAAGTGAACCAGGGGGTGAGCAGTTCTTC.

The CDR3 protein is CASSPGLAGVRTDTQYF. The CDR3 region has the DNA TGTGCCAGCAGCCCCGGGCTAGCGGGAGTTCGCACAGATACGCAGTATTTT. J is TRBJ2-3 and V is TRBV11-1; 10 bases match TRBD2. The CDR3 has 17 residues. Germline CDR1 reads SGHAT; CDR2 reads FQDESV (reference sequence). The V segment lost 5 bases and the J segment 1 base; nucleotides outside the gene matches: 9.

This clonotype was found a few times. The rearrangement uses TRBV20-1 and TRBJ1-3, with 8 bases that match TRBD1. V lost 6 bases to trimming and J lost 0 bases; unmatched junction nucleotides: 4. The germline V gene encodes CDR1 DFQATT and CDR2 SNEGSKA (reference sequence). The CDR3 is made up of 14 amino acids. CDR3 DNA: TGCAGTGCAAGGGACAGGATCTCTGGAAACACCATATATTTT. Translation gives CSARDRISGNTIYF.

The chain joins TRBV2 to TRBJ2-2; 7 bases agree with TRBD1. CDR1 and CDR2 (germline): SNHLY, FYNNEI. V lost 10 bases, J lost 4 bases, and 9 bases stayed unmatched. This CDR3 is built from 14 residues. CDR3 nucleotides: TGTGCCACCTCCGGGGCAGGGGGCACCGGGGAGCTGTTTTTT. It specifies CATSGAGGTGELFF.

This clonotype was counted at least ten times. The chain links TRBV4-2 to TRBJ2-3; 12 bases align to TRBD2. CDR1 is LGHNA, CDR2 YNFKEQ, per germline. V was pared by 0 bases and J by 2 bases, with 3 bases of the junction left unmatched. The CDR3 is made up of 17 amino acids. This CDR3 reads CASSQDRLAGDTDTQYF. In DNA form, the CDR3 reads TGTGCCAGCAGCCAAGATCGACTAGCGGGAGACACAGATACGCAGTATTTT.

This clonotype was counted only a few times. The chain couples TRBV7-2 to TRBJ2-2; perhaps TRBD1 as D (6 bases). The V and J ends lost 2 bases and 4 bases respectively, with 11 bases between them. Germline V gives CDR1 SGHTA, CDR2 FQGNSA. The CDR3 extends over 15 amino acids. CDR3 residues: CASSLSAGVTGELFF. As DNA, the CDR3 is TGTGCCAGCAGCTTATCGGCAGGGGTCACCGGGGAGCTGTTTTTT.

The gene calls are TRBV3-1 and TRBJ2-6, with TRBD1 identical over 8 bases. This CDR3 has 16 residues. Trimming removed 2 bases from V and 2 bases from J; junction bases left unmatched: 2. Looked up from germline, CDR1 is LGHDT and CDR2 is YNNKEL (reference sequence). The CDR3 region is CASSQPTGAGANVLTF. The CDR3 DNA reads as TGTGCCAGCAGCCAACCGACAGGGGCTGGGGCCAACGTCCTGACTTTC.

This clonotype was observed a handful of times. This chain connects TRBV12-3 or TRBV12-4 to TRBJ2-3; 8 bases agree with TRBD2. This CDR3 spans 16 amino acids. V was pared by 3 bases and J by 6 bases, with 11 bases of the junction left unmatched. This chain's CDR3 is CASSFEEAGVGDTQYF. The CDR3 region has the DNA TGTGCCAGCAGTTTTGAAGAAGCGGGGGTGGGGGATACGCAGTATTTT.

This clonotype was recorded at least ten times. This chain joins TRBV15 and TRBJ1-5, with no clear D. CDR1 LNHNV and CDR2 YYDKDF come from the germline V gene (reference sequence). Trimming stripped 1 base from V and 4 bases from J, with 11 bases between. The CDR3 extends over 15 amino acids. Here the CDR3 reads CATSRVSGPNQPQHF. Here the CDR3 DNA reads TGTGCCACCAGCAGAGTTTCGGGTCCAAATCAGCCCCAGCATTTT.